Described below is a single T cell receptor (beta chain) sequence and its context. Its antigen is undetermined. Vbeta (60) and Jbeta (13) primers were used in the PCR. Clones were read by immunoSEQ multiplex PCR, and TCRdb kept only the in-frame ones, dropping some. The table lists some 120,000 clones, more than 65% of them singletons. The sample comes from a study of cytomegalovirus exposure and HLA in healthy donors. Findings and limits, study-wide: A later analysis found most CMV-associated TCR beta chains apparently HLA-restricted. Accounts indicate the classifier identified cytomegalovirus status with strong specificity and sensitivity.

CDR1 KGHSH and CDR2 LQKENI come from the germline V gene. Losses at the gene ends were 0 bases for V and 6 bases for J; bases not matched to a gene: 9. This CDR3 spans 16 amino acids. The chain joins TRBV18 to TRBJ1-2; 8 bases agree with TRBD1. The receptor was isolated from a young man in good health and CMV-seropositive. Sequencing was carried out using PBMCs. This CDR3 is CASSPPDTGGYDGYTF. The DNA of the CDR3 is TGTGCCAGCTCACCACCGGATACAGGGGGGTACGATGGCTACACCTTC.